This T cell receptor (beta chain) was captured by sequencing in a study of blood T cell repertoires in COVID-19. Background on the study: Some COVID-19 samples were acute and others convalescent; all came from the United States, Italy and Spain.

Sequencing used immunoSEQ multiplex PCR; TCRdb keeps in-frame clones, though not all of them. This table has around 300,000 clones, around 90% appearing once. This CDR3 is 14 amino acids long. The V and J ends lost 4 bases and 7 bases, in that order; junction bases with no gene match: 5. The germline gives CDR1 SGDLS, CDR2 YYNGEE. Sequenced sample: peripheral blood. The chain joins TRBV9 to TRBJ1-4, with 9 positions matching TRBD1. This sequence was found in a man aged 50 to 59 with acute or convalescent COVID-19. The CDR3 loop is CASSLGQGGEKLFF. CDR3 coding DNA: TGTGCCAGCAGCCTGGGACAGGGAGGTGAAAAACTGTTTTTT.